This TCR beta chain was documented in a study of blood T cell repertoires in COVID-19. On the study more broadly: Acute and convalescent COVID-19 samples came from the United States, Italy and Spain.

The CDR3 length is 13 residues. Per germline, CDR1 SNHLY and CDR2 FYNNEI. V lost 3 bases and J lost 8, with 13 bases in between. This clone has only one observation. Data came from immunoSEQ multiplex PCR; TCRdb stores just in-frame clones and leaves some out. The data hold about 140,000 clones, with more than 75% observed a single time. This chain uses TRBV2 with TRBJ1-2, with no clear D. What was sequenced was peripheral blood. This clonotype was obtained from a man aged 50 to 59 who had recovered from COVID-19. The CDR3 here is CASSEFRGRGYTF. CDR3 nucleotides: TGTGCCAGCAGTGAGTTTCGAGGCCGCGGCTACACCTTC. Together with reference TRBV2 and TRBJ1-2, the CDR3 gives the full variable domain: EPEVTQTPSHQVTQMGQEVILRCVPISNHLYFYWYRQILGQKVEFLVSFYNNEISEKSEIFDDQFSVERPDGSNFTLKIRSTKLEDSAMYFCASSEFRGRGYTFGSGTRLTVV.